These T cell receptor beta chains were read from a single sample in a study of cytomegalovirus exposure and HLA in healthy donors. Libraries were prepared by immunoSEQ multiplex PCR; TCRdb keeps only in-frame clonotypes and omits some of them. The table has under 150,000 clones, around 80% seen once. The sequenced sample was PBMCs. The receptors originated from a boy aged 2 to 9 in good health and CMV-seronegative. Each CDR3 is given with its conserved first and last residue. A D gene is named only where the DNA matches it firmly. Only some rows state a clone size, as once, few, many or a class for expanded clones.

d_gene: TRBD2
j_gene: TRBJ2-7
abundance: -
v_gene: TRBV14
CDR3nt: TGTGCCAGCAGCCTAAGCCACGGGGGGGCCTACGAGCAGTACTTC
CDR3aa: CASSLSHGGAYEQYF

d_gene: TRBD1
j_gene: TRBJ2-6
abundance: -
v_gene: TRBV29-1
CDR3nt: TGCAGCGCAAAGGGACAGGGGGCAGCTGGGGCCAACGTCCTGACTTTC
CDR3aa: CSAKGQGAAGANVLTF

d_gene: -
j_gene: TRBJ1-1
abundance: few
v_gene: TRBV19
CDR3nt: TGTGCCAGTAGTATAAGGGGCGGGAACACTGAAGCTTTCTTT
CDR3aa: CASSIRGGNTEAFF

d_gene: -
j_gene: TRBJ1-6
abundance: -
v_gene: TRBV7-6
CDR3nt: TGTGCCAGCAGCTCCCCATATAATTCACCCCTCCACTTT
CDR3aa: CASSSPYNSPLHF

d_gene: TRBD2
j_gene: TRBJ2-1
abundance: once
v_gene: TRBV5-1
CDR3nt: TGCGCCAGCAGCAGACCTACTAGCGGGACATCCGATGAGCAGTTCTTC
CDR3aa: CASSRPTSGTSDEQFF

d_gene: -
j_gene: TRBJ1-2
abundance: few
v_gene: TRBV30
CDR3nt: TGTGCCTGGAGAGGGGGAAGGAGCTATGGCTACACCTTC
CDR3aa: CAWRGGRSYGYTF

d_gene: -
j_gene: TRBJ1-3
abundance: -
v_gene: TRBV9
CDR3nt: TGTGCCAGCAGCGCGGATAGCAGAAGAAACACCATATATTTT
CDR3aa: CASSADSRRNTIYF

d_gene: -
j_gene: TRBJ2-3
abundance: -
v_gene: TRBV9
CDR3nt: TGTGCCAGCGGAAAAAGGGGGGGAGATACGCAGTATTTT
CDR3aa: CASGKRGGDTQYF

d_gene: -
j_gene: TRBJ1-1
abundance: once
v_gene: TRBV7-9
CDR3nt: TGTGCCAGCAGCTTTATCGTCGAAGCTTTCTTT
CDR3aa: CASSFIVEAFF

d_gene: -
j_gene: TRBJ1-2
abundance: -
v_gene: TRBV7-9
CDR3nt: TGTTCCAGCAGCTTAAAGGGGTATGGCTACACCTTC
CDR3aa: CSSSLKGYGYTF

d_gene: -
j_gene: TRBJ2-1
abundance: -
v_gene: TRBV9
CDR3nt: TGTGCCAGCAGCGTAGCTCAGGGGTTTGTAAGCAATGAGCAGTTCTTC
CDR3aa: CASSVAQGFVSNEQFF

d_gene: -
j_gene: TRBJ1-6
abundance: -
v_gene: TRBV10-3
CDR3nt: TGTGCCATCAGTGATAAGTGGGCAGGGGTCGACTTTAATAATTCACCCCTCCACTTT
CDR3aa: CAISDKWAGVDFNNSPLHF

d_gene: -
j_gene: TRBJ2-3
abundance: -
v_gene: TRBV2
CDR3nt: TGTGCCAGCAGTGGGAGTAGCCCCGATACGCAGTATTTT
CDR3aa: CASSGSSPDTQYF

d_gene: -
j_gene: TRBJ1-1
abundance: -
v_gene: TRBV14
CDR3nt: TGTGCCAGCAGCCCCCCTTTACGGCAGGGATTAAACACTGAAGCTTTCTTT
CDR3aa: CASSPPLRQGLNTEAFF

d_gene: TRBD1
j_gene: TRBJ1-4
abundance: few
v_gene: TRBV6-5
CDR3nt: TGTGCCAGCAGCCGAGCGTCCAGGGGGAATGAAAAACTGTTTTTT
CDR3aa: CASSRASRGNEKLFF

d_gene: -
j_gene: TRBJ1-2
abundance: once
v_gene: TRBV6-1
CDR3nt: TGTGCCAGCAGTCGGGAGGGCCTTTGGTCTGGCTACACCTTC
CDR3aa: CASSREGLWSGYTF

d_gene: TRBD1
j_gene: TRBJ2-7
abundance: -
v_gene: TRBV27
CDR3nt: TGTGCCAGCAGTTGGTTCGGGACAGGGGATTACGAGCAGTACTTC
CDR3aa: CASSWFGTGDYEQYF

d_gene: -
j_gene: TRBJ1-6
abundance: -
v_gene: TRBV15
CDR3nt: TGTGCCACCAGCCCGAACCGGAATTCACCCCTCCACTTT
CDR3aa: CATSPNRNSPLHF

d_gene: -
j_gene: TRBJ1-1
abundance: -
v_gene: TRBV7-2
CDR3nt: TGTGCCAGCAGCTTAGTGCCAGGGCCGACTGAAGCTTTCTTT
CDR3aa: CASSLVPGPTEAFF

d_gene: -
j_gene: TRBJ1-5
abundance: -
v_gene: TRBV5-4
CDR3nt: TGTGCCAGCAGTCCTGAGAGGGATCAGCCCCAGCATTTT
CDR3aa: CASSPERDQPQHF

d_gene: TRBD1
j_gene: TRBJ1-6
abundance: -
v_gene: TRBV6-5
CDR3nt: TGTGCCAGCAGGAACCAGGGGGGATTTAATTCACCCCTCCACTTT
CDR3aa: CASRNQGGFNSPLHF

d_gene: TRBD1
j_gene: TRBJ2-7
abundance: -
v_gene: TRBV6-5
CDR3nt: TGTGCCAGCAGTTACTCGGGGACAGGGGTCGAGCAGTACTTC
CDR3aa: CASSYSGTGVEQYF

d_gene: -
j_gene: TRBJ2-3
abundance: -
v_gene: TRBV25-1
CDR3nt: TGTGCCAGCAGTGAATCGGGAATCCGCACAGATACGCAGTATTTT
CDR3aa: CASSESGIRTDTQYF

d_gene: -
j_gene: TRBJ2-1
abundance: -
v_gene: TRBV19
CDR3nt: TGTGCCAGTACCGTCCGGACACAGGTGGACAATGAGCAGTTCTTC
CDR3aa: CASTVRTQVDNEQFF

d_gene: -
j_gene: TRBJ1-1
abundance: once
v_gene: TRBV4-2
CDR3nt: TGTGCCAGCAGCCAGACGGCAGGGAGGGAAAACACTGAAGCTTTCTTT
CDR3aa: CASSQTAGRENTEAFF

d_gene: -
j_gene: TRBJ1-4
abundance: -
v_gene: TRBV4-1
CDR3nt: TGCGCCAGCAGCCAAGAATCGGGATGGGGTAATGAAAAACTGTTTTTT
CDR3aa: CASSQESGWGNEKLFF

d_gene: TRBD1
j_gene: TRBJ1-6
abundance: once
v_gene: TRBV5-4
CDR3nt: TGTGCCAGCAGCTTGCGGTTATCCGACAGGGGAGTGAATTCACCCCTCCACTTT
CDR3aa: CASSLRLSDRGVNSPLHF

d_gene: TRBD1
j_gene: TRBJ2-7
abundance: once
v_gene: TRBV6-5
CDR3nt: TGTGCCAGCAGTTACGGGACAGGAGGCTACGAGCAGTACTTC
CDR3aa: CASSYGTGGYEQYF

d_gene: -
j_gene: TRBJ1-1
abundance: -
v_gene: TRBV29-1
CDR3nt: TGCAGCGTTGAAAGCTTTCGTGGGAACACTGAAGCTTTCTTT
CDR3aa: CSVESFRGNTEAFF

d_gene: -
j_gene: TRBJ1-2
abundance: -
v_gene: TRBV29-1
CDR3nt: TGCAGCGTAGGGACAAGACATGGCTACACCTTC
CDR3aa: CSVGTRHGYTF

d_gene: -
j_gene: TRBJ2-7
abundance: -
v_gene: TRBV5-5
CDR3nt: TGTGCCAGCAGCTCCCGACTCAATGAATTGAAACCCTACGAGCAGTACTTC
CDR3aa: CASSSRLNELKPYEQYF

d_gene: -
j_gene: TRBJ2-7
abundance: -
v_gene: TRBV5-4
CDR3nt: TGTGCCAGCAGCTCGACAGGTAGATACGAGCAGTACTTC
CDR3aa: CASSSTGRYEQYF

d_gene: -
j_gene: TRBJ1-6
abundance: -
v_gene: TRBV2
CDR3nt: TGTGCCAGCACGTACGCGAGCCACCTCCACTTT
CDR3aa: CASTYASHLHF

d_gene: -
j_gene: TRBJ1-1
abundance: -
v_gene: TRBV4-1
CDR3nt: TGCGCCAGCAGCCAAGGTAGAGGGCTGTTAGTGAACACTGAAGCTTTCTTT
CDR3aa: CASSQGRGLLVNTEAFF

d_gene: -
j_gene: TRBJ1-2
abundance: -
v_gene: TRBV30
CDR3nt: TGTGCCTGGAGTGACGGGGTTCTCTATGGCTACACCTTC
CDR3aa: CAWSDGVLYGYTF

d_gene: TRBD2
j_gene: TRBJ2-3
abundance: -
v_gene: TRBV9
CDR3nt: TGTGCCAGCAGCACGACTAGCGGGAGGGGGGATACGCAGTATTTT
CDR3aa: CASSTTSGRGDTQYF

d_gene: TRBD2
j_gene: TRBJ2-1
abundance: -
v_gene: TRBV27
CDR3nt: TGTGCCAGCGCCGCCCTAATAGCGGGGGCCCGCAATGAGCAGTTCTTC
CDR3aa: CASAALIAGARNEQFF

d_gene: -
j_gene: TRBJ2-6
abundance: -
v_gene: TRBV4-3
CDR3nt: TGCGCCAGCAGCCAAGCTACAGGGTCTGGGTACTCTGGGGCCAACGTCCTGACTTTC
CDR3aa: CASSQATGSGYSGANVLTF

d_gene: -
j_gene: TRBJ2-1
abundance: -
v_gene: TRBV2
CDR3nt: TGTGCCAGCATTTATCTCTGCATCAACAGGGTTATGTTCGAAGACAATGAGCAGTTCTTC
CDR3aa: CASIYLCINRVMFEDNEQFF

d_gene: -
j_gene: TRBJ2-3
abundance: -
v_gene: TRBV6-1
CDR3nt: TGTGCCACCCAACAGGGAGATACGCAGTATTTT
CDR3aa: CATQQGDTQYF

d_gene: TRBD1
j_gene: TRBJ1-1
abundance: -
v_gene: TRBV28
CDR3nt: TGTGCCAGCAGTCCCCTTACAGGGGCCGCTTTCTTT
CDR3aa: CASSPLTGAAFF

d_gene: -
j_gene: TRBJ1-2
abundance: -
v_gene: TRBV7-2
CDR3nt: TGTGCCAGCAGCCTGGGACTCCGCCAAGCTAACTATGGCTACACCTTC
CDR3aa: CASSLGLRQANYGYTF

d_gene: TRBD1
j_gene: TRBJ2-7
abundance: -
v_gene: TRBV19
CDR3nt: TGTGCCAGTAGTATAAGGGACAGGGACTACGAGCAGTACTTC
CDR3aa: CASSIRDRDYEQYF

d_gene: TRBD1
j_gene: TRBJ2-6
abundance: -
v_gene: TRBV5-5
CDR3nt: TGTGCCAGCAGCTCGGGGTATCGGGACAGAACGTCTGGGGCCAACGTCCTGACTTTC
CDR3aa: CASSSGYRDRTSGANVLTF